A selection of T cell receptor beta chains follows, all from one sample in a study of blood T cell repertoires in COVID-19. Sequencing used immunoSEQ multiplex PCR; TCRdb keeps in-frame clones, though not all of them. This table holds about 120,000 clones, approximately 82% found once. Sequenced: peripheral blood. Every receptor here comes from a man aged 25-40 years with acute or convalescent COVID-19. Both conserved end residues are part of each CDR3. The D gene is left open where the match is weak. Not every row has a clone size; where given, it reads once, few, many or a size class.

D gene,clone size,J gene,V gene,CDR3 protein,CDR3 DNA
TRBD1,once,TRBJ2-2,TRBV9,CASSNRDRASGAGELFF,TGTGCCAGCAGCAACCGGGACAGGGCGTCTGGAGCCGGGGAGCTGTTTTTT
TRBD2,-,TRBJ2-1,TRBV19,CASSIMAGGTSYNEQFF,TGTGCCAGTAGTATTATGGCGGGAGGTACGTCCTACAATGAGCAGTTCTTC
-,-,TRBJ1-5,TRBV4-1,CASSQDPGDSNQPQHF,TGCGCCAGCAGCCAAGATCCCGGGGATAGCAATCAGCCCCAGCATTTT
-,-,TRBJ1-2,TRBV5-6,CASSSHEAGYTF,TGTGCCAGCAGCTCCCATGAGGCCGGCTACACCTTC
-,-,TRBJ2-1,TRBV6-5,CASSHSSNEQFF,TGTGCCAGCAGCCATTCGAGCAATGAGCAGTTCTTC
TRBD1,-,TRBJ1-1,TRBV10-3,CAISGGQGRGMTEAFF,TGTGCCATCTCTGGGGGACAGGGAAGAGGTATGACTGAAGCTTTCTTT
-,-,TRBJ2-3,TRBV6-4,CASSPYSRDSDTQYF,TGTGCCAGCAGCCCTTATTCCCGGGACTCAGATACGCAGTATTTT
-,-,TRBJ2-1,TRBV21-1,CASSKGNSSYNEQFF,TGTGCCAGCAGCAAAGGGAACAGTTCCTACAATGAGCAGTTCTTC
-,-,TRBJ1-5,TRBV11-2,CASSRGYSNQPQHF,TGTGCCAGCAGCAGGGGCTATAGCAATCAGCCCCAGCATTTT
TRBD1,-,TRBJ1-5,TRBV23-1,CASSHPDRGFSNQPQHF,TGCGCCAGCAGTCACCCCGACAGGGGCTTTAGCAATCAGCCCCAGCATTTT
-,-,TRBJ1-3,TRBV3-1/TRBV3-2,CASSQISGAGNTIYF,TGTGCCAGCAGCCAAATATCAGGGGCTGGAAACACCATATATTTT
-,-,TRBJ1-1,TRBV11-3,CASSLVGGAEAFF,TGTGCCAGCAGCTTAGTCGGAGGCGCTGAAGCTTTCTTT
-,once,TRBJ2-7,TRBV5-6,CASSLGVGEQYF,TGTGCCAGCAGCTTAGGGGTGGGGGAGCAGTACTTC
-,-,TRBJ1-2,TRBV2,CASSEFRGTPYGYTF,TGTGCCAGCAGTGAATTTAGGGGTACCCCCTATGGCTACACCTTC
-,-,TRBJ1-6,TRBV7-2,CASSLEGQINSPLHF,TGTGCCAGCAGCTTAGAGGGGCAGATCAATTCACCCCTCCACTTT
TRBD2,-,TRBJ2-7,TRBV6-5,CASSAGLAGIYEQYF,TGTGCCAGCAGCGCGGGACTAGCGGGGATCTACGAGCAGTACTTC
TRBD1,-,TRBJ2-3,TRBV5-6,CASSFTTGQGSTDTQYF,TGTGCCAGCAGCTTTACGACAGGACAGGGGAGCACAGATACGCAGTATTTT
-,-,TRBJ1-5,TRBV5-1,CASSPEGDINQPQHF,TGCGCCAGCAGCCCAGAGGGGGACATCAATCAGCCCCAGCATTTT
TRBD2,-,TRBJ2-1,TRBV7-3,CASSLTSGPYNEQFF,TGTGCCAGCAGCTTGACTAGCGGGCCGTACAATGAGCAGTTCTTC
TRBD1,-,TRBJ1-4,TRBV19,CASTHAQQGANEKLFF,TGTGCCAGTACCCATGCTCAACAGGGGGCGAATGAAAAACTGTTTTTT
TRBD2,once,TRBJ2-2,TRBV7-6,CASSRRREGTGELFF,TGTGCCAGCAGCCGGCGGAGGGAGGGGACCGGGGAGCTGTTTTTT
TRBD1,few,TRBJ2-7,TRBV2,CASRLNPGGAYEQYF,TGTGCCAGCCGTCTGAATCCAGGGGGAGCCTACGAGCAGTACTTC
TRBD2,-,TRBJ2-5,TRBV11-2,CASSRTLQRGGETQYF,TGTGCCAGCAGCCGTACACTACAGCGGGGAGGGGAGACCCAGTACTTC
TRBD1,few,TRBJ1-4,TRBV19,CASSLHRGANEKLFF,TGTGCCAGTAGTCTACACAGGGGAGCTAATGAAAAACTGTTTTTT
-,-,TRBJ1-2,TRBV6-1,CASSEQGNYGYTF,TGTGCCAGCAGTGAACAGGGAAACTATGGCTACACCTTC
TRBD1,-,TRBJ2-3,TRBV5-4,CASSLQGLGGTDTQYF,TGTGCCAGCAGTTTACAGGGGCTGGGAGGCACAGATACGCAGTATTTT
-,-,TRBJ1-1,TRBV19,CASSQQGGTEAFF,TGTGCCAGTAGTCAGCAGGGAGGCACTGAAGCTTTCTTT
-,once,TRBJ2-3,TRBV7-8,CASSLLALYTQYF,TGTGCCAGCAGCTTATTGGCCCTTTATACGCAGTATTTT
-,-,TRBJ1-6,TRBV6-5,CASTDAGMGYSPLHF,TGTGCCAGCACCGACGCGGGTATGGGTTATTCACCCCTCCACTTT
-,-,TRBJ1-3,TRBV6-5,CASSRSFSGNTIYF,TGTGCCAGCAGTAGGAGTTTCTCTGGAAACACCATATATTTT
-,-,TRBJ1-4,TRBV7-9,CASSLGTGGEKLFF,TGTGCCAGCAGCTTAGGAACGGGAGGAGAAAAACTGTTTTTT
-,-,TRBJ2-3,TRBV4-1,CASDLGSSDTDTQYF,TGCGCCAGCGACCTAGGGAGCTCGGACACAGATACGCAGTATTTT
-,once,TRBJ2-7,TRBV4-1,CASSHPTRGMYEQYF,TGCGCCAGCAGCCACCCCACCCGGGGGATGTACGAGCAGTACTTC
-,-,TRBJ2-6,TRBV4-1,CASSQGWGLGANVLTF,TGCGCCAGCAGCCAAGGATGGGGGCTTGGGGCCAACGTCCTGACTTTC
TRBD1,few,TRBJ2-7,TRBV6-6,CASSNTGVQYF,TGTGCCAGCAGTAACACAGGGGTGCAGTACTTC
TRBD2,-,TRBJ2-1,TRBV19,CASSIAGVYNEQFF,TGTGCCAGTAGTATTGCGGGAGTCTACAATGAGCAGTTCTTC
TRBD2,-,TRBJ2-3,TRBV30,CAWSVELAGGRDTQYF,TGTGCCTGGAGTGTGGAGCTAGCGGGGGGGAGAGATACGCAGTATTTT
TRBD2,-,TRBJ2-1,TRBV3-1/TRBV3-2,CASSPRLAGAYNEQFF,TGTGCCAGCAGCCCGAGACTAGCGGGAGCCTACAATGAGCAGTTCTTC
-,-,TRBJ2-5,TRBV7-2,CASSYDPGRGETQYF,TGTGCCAGCAGCTACGATCCTGGACGAGGGGAGACCCAGTACTTC
TRBD1,-,TRBJ1-5,TRBV24-1,CATSDPSGTAYSNQPQHF,TGTGCCACCAGTGACCCCTCCGGGACAGCATATAGCAATCAGCCCCAGCATTTT
-,-,TRBJ1-6,TRBV9,CASSGTPARDSPLHF,TGTGCCAGCAGCGGGACCCCGGCGAGGGATTCACCCCTCCACTTT
-,-,TRBJ1-2,TRBV19,CASSIPTPGGYTF,TGTGCCAGTAGCATCCCGACTCCGGGGGGCTACACCTTC
-,-,TRBJ1-2,TRBV9,CASSGLVTYGYTF,TGTGCCAGCAGCGGCCTAGTAACCTATGGCTACACCTTC
-,few,TRBJ1-5,TRBV4-1,CASSTSDSNQPQHF,TGCGCCAGCAGTACAAGCGACAGCAATCAGCCCCAGCATTTT
TRBD1,-,TRBJ1-1,TRBV5-1,CASSPQGVNTEAFF,TGCGCCAGCAGCCCACAGGGGGTAAACACTGAAGCTTTCTTT
-,-,TRBJ1-3,TRBV5-1,CASSADPSGNTIYF,TGCGCCAGCAGCGCGGATCCTTCTGGAAACACCATATATTTT
TRBD2,-,TRBJ2-3,TRBV6-1,CASSDGLAGGGHTDTQYF,TGTGCCAGCAGTGATGGGCTAGCGGGAGGGGGGCACACAGATACGCAGTATTTT
-,-,TRBJ1-4,TRBV18,CASSPPMRERGEKLFF,TGTGCCAGCTCACCACCGATGCGGGAACGGGGTGAAAAACTGTTTTTT
TRBD1,-,TRBJ1-2,TRBV6-5,CASKTGTGINYGYTF,TGTGCCAGCAAGACCGGGACAGGGATTAACTATGGCTACACCTTC
-,-,TRBJ2-1,TRBV6-4,CASSAGAIGEQFF,TGTGCCAGCAGCGCTGGGGCAATTGGGGAGCAGTTCTTC
-,-,TRBJ1-4,TRBV11-3,CASSLGTSENEKLFF,TGTGCCAGCAGCTTAGGAACATCGGAGAATGAAAAACTGTTTTTT
TRBD2,-,TRBJ2-1,TRBV7-9,CASSTGSGLADNEQFF,TGTGCCAGCAGCACAGGCTCTGGACTAGCGGACAATGAGCAGTTCTTC
-,-,TRBJ1-2,TRBV5-1,CASSGTGGQYGYTF,TGCGCCAGCAGCGGGACCGGCGGACAGTATGGCTACACCTTC